The T cell receptor beta chain under discussion was sequenced for a study of blood T cell repertoires in COVID-19. Study-level background: Specimens from acute and convalescent COVID-19 originated in the United States, Italy and Spain. PBMCs, B-cell-depleted T cells, or T cells were the source of the cDNA or gDNA that made up the material.

Authors' methods: Researchers report that nucleated cell counts were estimated from reference gene primer amplification. The data were produced by immunoSEQ multiplex PCR, yet TCRdb's version contains in-frame clones alone and is incomplete. The DNA gave D and trimming, while V, J and clone size come from that table. The sample yields 150,000 to 200,000 clones, 70% to 90% seen once. The receptor's source is a human donor in a cohort sampled during active COVID-19. What was sequenced was peripheral blood.

The CDR3 DNA sequence: TGTGCCAGCAGTTTATTAGGAGGGCATGAGCAGTTCTTC. Its protein product is CASSLLGGHEQFF. This chain connects TRBV27 to TRBJ2-1, with D perhaps TRBD2 (6 bases). Germline assignment: CDR1 MNHEY and CDR2 SMNVEV (reference sequence). This CDR3 is built from 13 residues. The V end was cut by 1 base, the J end by 8 bases, with 9 bases between.